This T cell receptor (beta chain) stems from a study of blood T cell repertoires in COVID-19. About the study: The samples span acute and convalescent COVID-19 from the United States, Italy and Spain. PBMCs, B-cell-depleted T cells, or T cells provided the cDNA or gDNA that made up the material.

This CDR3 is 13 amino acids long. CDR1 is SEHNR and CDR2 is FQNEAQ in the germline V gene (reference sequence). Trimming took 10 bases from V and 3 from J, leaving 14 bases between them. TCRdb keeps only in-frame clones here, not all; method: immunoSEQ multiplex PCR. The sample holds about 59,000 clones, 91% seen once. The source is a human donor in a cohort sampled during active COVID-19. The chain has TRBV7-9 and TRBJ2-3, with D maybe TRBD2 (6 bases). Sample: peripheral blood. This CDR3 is CAITPGSTDTQYF. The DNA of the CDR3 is TGTGCCATTACCCCCGGGAGTACAGATACGCAGTATTTT.